These T cell receptor beta chains were read from a single sample in a study of blood T cell repertoires in COVID-19. The data were produced by immunoSEQ multiplex PCR, yet TCRdb's version contains in-frame clones alone and is incomplete. The sample holds a few hundred thousand clones, about four fifths seen once. The sample taken for sequencing was PBMCs or T cells enriched from blood (not recorded which). The receptors were sampled from a middle-aged man who had recovered from COVID-19. CDR3s include the opening cysteine and the closing phenylalanine or tryptophan. Fields, in order: D gene, V gene, clone size, J gene, CDR3 DNA, CDR3 protein. D genes are given only for firm matches. Not all rows give a size; the values are once, few, many and, for expanded clones, a class.

>.|TRBV12-3/TRBV12-4|.|TRBJ1-1
TGTGCCAGCAGATCACTACAGGGAACTTTCTTT
CASRSLQGTFF
>TRBD1|TRBV6-2/TRBV6-3|.|TRBJ1-1
TGTGCCAGCAGCGAAGAGGGGGCTCGGTGGACTGAAGCTTTCTTT
CASSEEGARWTEAFF
>.|TRBV6-5|few|TRBJ1-5
TGTGCCAGCAGGCCACGTAGCTTCGTGGATCAGCCCCAGCATTTT
CASRPRSFVDQPQHF
>TRBD1|TRBV5-5|once|TRBJ1-1
TGTGCCAGCAGCTTGGGACAGGGAGGGAACACTGAAGCTTTCTTT
CASSLGQGGNTEAFF
>TRBD2|TRBV10-2|.|TRBJ2-1
TGCGCCAGCAGTGAGAACCTCGGGGGGGCTGATGAGCAGTTCTTC
CASSENLGGADEQFF
>TRBD2|TRBV6-1|.|TRBJ2-5
TGTGCCAGCAGTGAACTAGCGGGAGGCCAAGAGACCCAGTACTTC
CASSELAGGQETQYF
>.|TRBV6-5|.|TRBJ2-1
TGTGCCACCCGCGGAGGCTACAATGAGCAGTTCTTC
CATRGGYNEQFF
>TRBD1|TRBV27|.|TRBJ1-2
TGTGCCAGCAGCTACCGTCGGACAGGGGGTGGTAGCTATGGCTACACCTTC
CASSYRRTGGGSYGYTF
>.|TRBV5-1|.|TRBJ1-1
TGCGCCAGCAGCGAAAACGGAGTGAACACTGAAGCTTTCTTT
CASSENGVNTEAFF
>.|TRBV11-2|few|TRBJ1-1
TGTGCCAGCAGCTTAGATCAGGTGTCAGCTGCAGCTTTCTTT
CASSLDQVSAAAFF
>TRBD1|TRBV27|.|TRBJ2-1
TGTGCCAGCGGTCGGGACAGAGGGGACAATGAGCAGTTCTTC
CASGRDRGDNEQFF
>TRBD1|TRBV6-5|.|TRBJ1-1
TGTGCCAGCAGTCACAGGGGGGAGTTCACTGAAGCTTTCTTT
CASSHRGEFTEAFF
>.|TRBV5-1|.|TRBJ2-1
TGCGCCAGCAGTATCGGGGGCAATGAGCAGTTCTTC
CASSIGGNEQFF
>.|TRBV11-2|.|TRBJ2-7
TGTGCCAGCAGCTTAGACAGGGTCGGTTACGAGCAGTACTTC
CASSLDRVGYEQYF
>.|TRBV10-2|.|TRBJ1-1
TGCGCCAGCAGTGTCCTAGGAGTAGCTGAAGCTTTCTTT
CASSVLGVAEAFF
>.|TRBV29-1|.|TRBJ1-4
TGCAGCGTCAGCAGGCGGACTGATGAAAAACTGTTTTTT
CSVSRRTDEKLFF
>TRBD2|TRBV9|.|TRBJ2-5
TGTGCCAGCAGCGTAGGAGCGGGGAACCAAGAGACCCAGTACTTC
CASSVGAGNQETQYF
>TRBD2|TRBV4-2|.|TRBJ2-7
TGTGCCAGCAGCCAAGAACCCCAACTAGCGGGAGTATACGAGCAGTACTTC
CASSQEPQLAGVYEQYF
>.|TRBV2|.|TRBJ1-6
TGTGCCAGCACCCTTAACGGGGGGGGGTCACCCCTCCACTTT
CASTLNGGGSPLHF
>.|TRBV27|.|TRBJ2-1
TGTGCCAGCAGTCCTTCCTACAATGAGCAGTTCTTC
CASSPSYNEQFF
>.|TRBV11-3|few|TRBJ1-4
TGTGCCAGCAGCCTGGAGGCAACTAATGAAAAACTGTTTTTT
CASSLEATNEKLFF
>TRBD2|TRBV7-9|.|TRBJ2-1
TGTGCCAGCAGCTTAGAATTTGGGTCTAGCGGGAGTACCTACAATGAGCAGTTCTTC
CASSLEFGSSGSTYNEQFF
>TRBD1|TRBV11-2|.|TRBJ1-4
TGTGCCAGCAGCAACCCAGACAGGGGAGGTGAAAAACTGTTTTTT
CASSNPDRGGEKLFF
>.|TRBV7-2|.|TRBJ1-3
TGTGCCAGCAGCTTATTTACTTCCCTTGGAAACACCATATATTTT
CASSLFTSLGNTIYF
>.|TRBV7-8|.|TRBJ2-7
TGTGCCAGCAGCTTAGTGGGCCCTATGGAGCAGTACTTC
CASSLVGPMEQYF
>.|TRBV18|once|TRBJ1-5
TGTGCCAGCTCACCCAGGGAGGGCAATCAGCCCCAGCATTTT
CASSPREGNQPQHF
>.|TRBV7-9|.|TRBJ1-2
TGTGCCAGCGGACAGTACTATGGCTACACCTTC
CASGQYYGYTF
>.|TRBV14|.|TRBJ2-3
TGTGCCAGCAGCCAAGATCGTGTTAGGCAGTATTTT
CASSQDRVRQYF